The 20 T cell receptor beta chains given below trace back to one sample, sequenced in a study of beta chain features in type 1 diabetes. The sequenced template was cDNA made from the entire isolated RNA. The repertoire was sequenced with immunoSEQ multiplex PCR; TCRdb's copy has only in-frame clones and lacks some. The sample yields over 300,000 clones, under 8.5% seen once. Sequencing input: central memory CD4+ T cells from blood. These receptors were taken from a woman in her late teens or twenties in good health.

This clone was detected only a few times. The chain links TRBV9 to TRBJ2-3, with 12 bases fitting TRBD2. This CDR3 contains 16 residues. From germline, CDR1 is SGDLS and CDR2 YYNGEE. With 0 bases clipped from V and 2 bases from J, the junction kept 1 base outside the gene matches. The CDR3 DNA reads TGTGCCAGCAGCGTAGGGACTAGCGGGACCACAGATACGCAGTATTTT. Protein: CASSVGTSGTTDTQYF.

The chain joins TRBV18 to TRBJ1-1, with a weak D call TRBD1 (6 bases). This CDR3 region has 14 residues. CDR1 is KGHSH and CDR2 is LQKENI in the germline V gene. Trimming pared 8 bases from V and 0 bases from J, leaving 13 bases between. The CDR3 region is CASQGSLMNTEAFF. CDR3 DNA: TGTGCCAGCCAGGGGAGCCTCATGAACACTGAAGCTTTCTTT.

This rearrangement joins TRBV28 to TRBJ1-2; TRBD1 aligns across 8 bases. This CDR3 has 13 residues. The ends lost 7 bases at V and 6 bases at J; junction bases unmatched: 7. Germline V gene data show CDR1 as MDHEN and CDR2 as SYDVKM. This CDR3 is CASKEGQVNGYTF. The CDR3 nucleotides read TGTGCCAGCAAAGAGGGACAGGTTAATGGCTACACCTTC.

This clone showed up just a few times. The chain couples TRBV5-5 to TRBJ1-2; TRBD1 agrees at 9 bases. The germline CDR1 and CDR2 sequences are SGHKS and YYEKEE (reference sequence). Trimming removed 1 base from V and 3 bases from J; junction bases left unmatched: 10. This CDR3 region has 17 residues. The CDR3, as DNA: TGTGCCAGCAGCTTGAAGGGACAGGGTGCGAGGGACTATGGCTACACCTTC. It translates to CASSLKGQGARDYGYTF.

The CDR3 region has the DNA TGTGCCAGCCGGGAAACAGGGGTCAATGAGCAGTTCTTC. Translated: CASRETGVNEQFF. The chain has TRBV11-3 and TRBJ2-1; 7 positions agree with TRBD1. This CDR3 spans 13 amino acids. Per germline, CDR1 SGHNT and CDR2 YENEEA. V lost 8 bases to trimming and J lost 6 bases; unmatched junction nucleotides: 7.

The rearrangement links TRBV7-9 to TRBJ2-5; 14 bases are shared with TRBD2. J was trimmed by 5 bases and V by 2 bases; bases with no gene match: 7. The CDR3 totals 17 residues. The V gene's germline CDR1 is SEHNR and CDR2 FQNEAQ (reference sequence). CDR3 sequence reads: CASSLRTSGRPGETQYF. The CDR3 DNA is TGTGCCAGCAGCTTAAGGACTAGCGGGAGGCCGGGGGAGACCCAGTACTTC.

This clone was detected a few times. The chain combines TRBV4-2 with TRBJ2-1; D remains unclear. With 1 base removed from V and 1 base from J, the gap between germline ends came to 5 bases. Per the germline V gene, CDR1 is LGHNA and CDR2 is YNFKEQ. This CDR3 comprises 14 residues. The CDR3 loop reads CASSQGDSYNEQFF. The CDR3 nucleotides read TGTGCCAGCAGCCAAGGGGATTCCTACAATGAGCAGTTCTTC.

This rearrangement joins TRBV25-1 to TRBJ2-1, with 7 bases aligning to TRBD2. This CDR3 comprises 15 residues. Germline V lookup: CDR1 MGHDK, CDR2 SYGVNS. Trimming at V came to 8 bases and at J to 6 bases, leaving 13 bases not matched to a gene. The CDR3 protein is CASRTSGAGSNEQFF. CDR3 nucleotides: TGTGCCAGCCGAACATCGGGAGCGGGGTCCAATGAGCAGTTCTTC.

This clone was found many times. The chain carries TRBV2 and TRBJ2-4, with D possibly TRBD1 on 6 matching bases. The CDR3 runs 15 residues. Germline assignment: CDR1 SNHLY and CDR2 FYNNEI. The ends were cut back, 6 bases at V and 7 bases at J, with 19 bases in the middle. The CDR3 reads CASRFQGFRWNIQYF. The CDR3 coding sequence is TGTGCCAGCAGATTCCAGGGGTTTAGGTGGAACATTCAGTACTTC.

This clone was detected only a few times. This rearrangement joins TRBV7-3 to TRBJ2-5; the match to TRBD1 covers 8 bases. The CDR3 contains 15 residues. Germline trimming cut 4 bases from V and 3 bases from J; bases unmatched to any gene: 7. Germline V lookup: CDR1 SGHTA, CDR2 FQGTGA. The CDR3 loop is CASSSVATGEETQYF. DNA of the CDR3: TGTGCCAGCAGCTCCGTAGCGACAGGGGAAGAGACCCAGTACTTC.

This clone was counted a few times. The chain couples TRBV7-2 to TRBJ2-3, with D maybe TRBD2 (6 bases). Trimming stripped 3 bases from V and 4 bases from J, with 11 bases between. This CDR3 is 14 amino acids long. The germline V gene encodes CDR1 SGHTA and CDR2 FQGNSA. The CDR3 DNA is TGTGCCAGCAGCTTCGGCGCGGGACCAGATACGCAGTATTTT. It is translated as CASSFGAGPDTQYF.

The chain has TRBV4-1 and TRBJ2-3; D may match TRBD1 or TRBD2 (7 bases each). V lost 0 bases and J lost 5, with 15 bases in between. Germline lookup yields CDR1 MGHRA and CDR2 YSYEKL. The length of the CDR3 is 16 residues. CDR3 sequence reads: CASSQDLGRGGDTQYF. CDR3 nucleotides: TGCGCCAGCAGCCAAGATCTCGGCAGGGGGGGAGATACGCAGTATTTT.

To note about this clone: This sample includes further DNA sequences coding for the same CDR3. J is TRBJ2-7 and V is TRBV15; D unclear. The germline CDR1 and CDR2 sequences are LNHNV and YYDKDF (reference sequence). V was cut by 3 bases and J by 5 bases, with 5 bases left in between. This CDR3 contains 11 residues. The CDR3 region has the DNA TGTGCCACCAGCAGGGGCCACGAGCAGTACTTC. This gives the protein CATSRGHEQYF.

The chain joins TRBV28 to TRBJ2-2; no clear D. Germline lookup yields CDR1 MDHEN and CDR2 SYDVKM. V gave up 6 bases and J gave up 1 base, with 15 bases separating them. This CDR3 has 16 residues. The CDR3 protein is CASRPADQRNTGELFF. The CDR3 DNA follows: TGTGCCAGCAGGCCCGCCGACCAGCGGAACACCGGGGAGCTGTTTTTT.

The V and J genes are TRBV9 and TRBJ2-5; D perhaps matches TRBD1 (5 bases). The length of the CDR3 is 14 residues. Per germline, CDR1 SGDLS and CDR2 YYNGEE. The V end lost 0 bases, the J end lost 5 bases, and 11 bases lay between the germline ends. CDR3 in amino acids: CASSVGGFGETQYF. The CDR3 DNA reads TGTGCCAGCAGCGTAGGGGGCTTCGGGGAGACCCAGTACTTC.

This clone was detected only a few times. The chain couples TRBV2 to TRBJ1-1, with D unresolved. Trimming took 4 bases from V and 5 from J, leaving 8 bases between them. In germline, CDR1 is SNHLY, CDR2 FYNNEI. The CDR3 consists of 12 residues. The CDR3 nucleotides read TGTGCCAGCAGTGGGCTGGGGACTGAAGCTTTCTTT. Protein sequence: CASSGLGTEAFF.

The chain carries TRBV5-1 and TRBJ1-1; D not certain. V was pared by 4 bases and J by 0 bases, with 19 bases between. The CDR3 extends over 17 amino acids. The germline V gene has CDR1 SGHRS and CDR2 YFSETQ. The CDR3 protein is CASSHGTRDNMNTEAFF. The CDR3 nucleotides are TGCGCCAGCAGCCACGGAACGAGAGATAACATGAACACTGAAGCTTTCTTT.

Many counts were recorded for this clone. The genes are TRBV14 and TRBJ2-1; D gene ambiguous. Germline assignment: CDR1 SGHDN and CDR2 FVKESK. This CDR3 region has 13 residues. The V end lost 7 bases, the J end lost 4 bases, and 11 bases lay between the germline ends. The CDR3 sequence: CASNSRRYNEQFF. CDR3 DNA sequence: TGTGCCAGCAATAGCAGACGTTACAATGAGCAGTTCTTC.

This clone was seen many times. The gene calls are TRBV27 and TRBJ2-4, with D tentatively TRBD2 (6 bases). This CDR3 is built from 15 residues. V lost 7 bases and J lost 6, with 19 bases in between. CDR1 is MNHEY, CDR2 SMNVEV, per germline (reference sequence). DNA of the CDR3: TGTGCCAGCATCGGGAGACTAGGGGCTAGAAACATTCAGTACTTC. Translated: CASIGRLGARNIQYF.

Remarks on this clone: A clone one base away is much larger, so this may be a read error. The chain has TRBV11-2 and TRBJ2-3, with D unclear. The germline V and J ends were trimmed by 2 bases and 0 bases, with 3 bases remaining between them. The CDR3 consists of 13 residues. Germline V gene lookup returns CDR1 SGHAT and CDR2 FQNNGV. CDR3 bases: TGTGCCAGCAGCTTAAGGAGCACAGATACGCAGTATTTT. Translation: CASSLRSTDTQYF.